The present T cell receptor beta chain was sequenced within a study of blood T cells in healthy people across ages. Regarding the study as a whole: The long-lived group displayed more naive CD4+ cells, plus higher diversity, than the aged donors did. Per-million-T-cell TCR beta diversity fell roughly linearly with age.

The CDR3 loop spans 18 amino acids. Trimming left V 1 base short and J 1 base short, with 20 bases between. Germline V lookup: CDR1 SGDLS, CDR2 YYNGEE. Remarks on this clonotype: Its antigen is undetermined.

A second PCR, run for 7 to 11 cycles, used a sample-barcoded 5' primer plus a J-beta primer mix. One entry per CDR3 protein, called by TCRdb with MiXCR from the 5' RACE reads. The data hold some 920,000 distinct CDR3 sequences, with 51% observed a single time. V is TRBV9 and J is TRBJ1-1; D not certain. The source material was blood. This TCR was recovered from a woman aged 55-69 years in good health. The DNA of the CDR3 is TGTGCCAGCAGCGTAATTGCAGGCCCCCCGCAGGAGAACACTGAAGCTTTCTTT. Its protein is CASSVIAGPPQENTEAFF.